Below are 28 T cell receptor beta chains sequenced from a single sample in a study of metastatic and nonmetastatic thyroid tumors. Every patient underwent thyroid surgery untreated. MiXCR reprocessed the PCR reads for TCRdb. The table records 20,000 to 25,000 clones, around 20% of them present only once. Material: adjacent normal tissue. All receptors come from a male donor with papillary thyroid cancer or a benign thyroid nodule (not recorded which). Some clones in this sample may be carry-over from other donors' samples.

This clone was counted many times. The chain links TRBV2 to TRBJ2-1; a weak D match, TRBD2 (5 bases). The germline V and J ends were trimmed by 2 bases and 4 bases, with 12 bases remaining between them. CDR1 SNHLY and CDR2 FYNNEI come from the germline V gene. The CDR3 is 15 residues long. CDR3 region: CASSEWERGYNEQFF. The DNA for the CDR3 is TGTGCCAGCAGTGAATGGGAGAGAGGATACAATGAGCAGTTCTTC.

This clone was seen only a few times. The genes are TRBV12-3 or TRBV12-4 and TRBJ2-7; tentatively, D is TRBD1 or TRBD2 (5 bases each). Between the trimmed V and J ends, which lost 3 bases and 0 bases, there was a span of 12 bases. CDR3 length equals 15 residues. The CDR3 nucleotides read TGTGCCAGCAGTTTTGGAGCTGGGGGCTCCTACGAGCAGTACTTC. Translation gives CASSFGAGGSYEQYF.

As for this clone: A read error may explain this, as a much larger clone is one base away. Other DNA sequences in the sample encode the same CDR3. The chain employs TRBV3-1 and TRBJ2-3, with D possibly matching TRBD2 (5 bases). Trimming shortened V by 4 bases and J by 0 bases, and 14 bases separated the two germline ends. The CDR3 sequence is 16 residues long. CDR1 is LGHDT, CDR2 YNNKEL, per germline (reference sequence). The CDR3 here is CASSPPWERSTDTQYF. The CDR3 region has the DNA TGTGCCAGCAGCCCGCCTTGGGAGCGGAGCACAGATACGCAGTATTTT.

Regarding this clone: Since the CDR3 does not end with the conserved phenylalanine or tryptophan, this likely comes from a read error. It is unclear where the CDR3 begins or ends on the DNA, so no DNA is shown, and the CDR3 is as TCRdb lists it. The CDR3 region is CASSEQGTGPPPD. The chain has TRBV2 and TRBJ2-7; the table's D call, TRBD1, has no DNA check behind it. The CDR3 has 13 amino acids, counting both end residues. Germline values: CDR1 SNHLY, CDR2 FYNNEI.

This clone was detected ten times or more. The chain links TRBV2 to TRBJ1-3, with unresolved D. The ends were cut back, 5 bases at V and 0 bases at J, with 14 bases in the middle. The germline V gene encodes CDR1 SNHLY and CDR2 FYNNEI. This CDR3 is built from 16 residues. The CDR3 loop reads CASSPETVDSGNTIYF. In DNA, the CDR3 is TGTGCCAGCAGTCCGGAAACAGTGGACTCTGGAAACACCATATATTTT.

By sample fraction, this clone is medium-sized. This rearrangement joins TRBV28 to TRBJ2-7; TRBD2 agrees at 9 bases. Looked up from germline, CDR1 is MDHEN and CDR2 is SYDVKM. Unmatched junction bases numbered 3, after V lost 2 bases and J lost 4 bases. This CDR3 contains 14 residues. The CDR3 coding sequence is TGTGCCAGCAGTTTACCAGCGGGGGGATACGAGCAGTACTTC. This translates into CASSLPAGGYEQYF.

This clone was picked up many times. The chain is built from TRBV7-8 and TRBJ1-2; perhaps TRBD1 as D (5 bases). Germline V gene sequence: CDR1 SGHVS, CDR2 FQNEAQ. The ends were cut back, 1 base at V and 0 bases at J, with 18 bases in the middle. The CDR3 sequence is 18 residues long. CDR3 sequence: CASSLGGRDLFANYGYTF. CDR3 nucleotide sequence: TGTGCCAGCAGCTTAGGAGGCAGGGACCTTTTCGCTAACTATGGCTACACCTTC.

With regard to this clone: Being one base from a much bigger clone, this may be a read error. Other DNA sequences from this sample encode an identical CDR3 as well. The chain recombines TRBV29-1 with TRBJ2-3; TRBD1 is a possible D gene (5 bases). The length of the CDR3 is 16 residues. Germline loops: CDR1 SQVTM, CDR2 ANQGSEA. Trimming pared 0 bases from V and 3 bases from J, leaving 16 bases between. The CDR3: CSVEDGQGFITDTQYF. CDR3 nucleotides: TGCAGCGTTGAAGATGGCCAGGGATTTATTACAGATACGCAGTATTTT.

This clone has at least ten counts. The CDR3 spells CSVRDRGRYNEQFF. The DNA for the CDR3 is TGCAGCGTTCGGGACAGGGGGAGATACAATGAGCAGTTCTTC. The chain links TRBV29-1 to TRBJ2-1, with 11 positions matching TRBD1. This CDR3 is 14 amino acids long. V lost 5 bases to trimming and J lost 4 bases; unmatched junction nucleotides: 4. Germline lookup yields CDR1 SQVTM and CDR2 ANQGSEA.

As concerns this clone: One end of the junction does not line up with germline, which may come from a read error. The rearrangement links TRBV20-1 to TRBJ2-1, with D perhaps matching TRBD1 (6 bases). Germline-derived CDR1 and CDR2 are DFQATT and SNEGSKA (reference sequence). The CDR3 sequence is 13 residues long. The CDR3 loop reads CSAQISGGNEQLF. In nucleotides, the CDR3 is TGCAGTGCACAGATTTCTGGGGGCAATGAGCAGCTCTTC.

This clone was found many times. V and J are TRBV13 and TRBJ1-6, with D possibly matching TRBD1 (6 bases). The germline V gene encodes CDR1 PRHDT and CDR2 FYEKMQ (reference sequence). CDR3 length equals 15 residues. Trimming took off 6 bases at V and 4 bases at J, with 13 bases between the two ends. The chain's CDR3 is CASRVRGAYNSPLHF. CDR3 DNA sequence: TGTGCCAGCAGGGTAAGGGGGGCTTATAATTCACCCCTCCACTTT.

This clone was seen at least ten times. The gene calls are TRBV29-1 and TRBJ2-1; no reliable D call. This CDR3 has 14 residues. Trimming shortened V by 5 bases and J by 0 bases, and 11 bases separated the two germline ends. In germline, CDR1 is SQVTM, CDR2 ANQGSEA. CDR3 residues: CSVWSPTSYNEQFF. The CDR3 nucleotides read TGCAGCGTTTGGTCTCCAACCTCCTACAATGAGCAGTTCTTC.

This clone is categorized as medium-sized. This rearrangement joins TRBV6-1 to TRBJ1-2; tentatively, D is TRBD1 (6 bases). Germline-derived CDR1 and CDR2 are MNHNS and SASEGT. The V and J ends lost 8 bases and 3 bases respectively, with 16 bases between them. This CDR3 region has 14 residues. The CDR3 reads CASSLLGGYYGYTF. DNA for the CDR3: TGTGCCAGCTCCCTGTTGGGGGGCTACTATGGCTACACCTTC.

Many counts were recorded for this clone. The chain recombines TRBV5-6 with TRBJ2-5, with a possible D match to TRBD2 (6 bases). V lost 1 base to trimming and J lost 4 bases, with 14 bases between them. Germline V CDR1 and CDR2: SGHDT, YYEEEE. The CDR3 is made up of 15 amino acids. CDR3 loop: CASSLWGVGRETQYF. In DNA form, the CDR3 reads TGTGCCAGCAGCTTGTGGGGGGTCGGGAGAGAGACCCAGTACTTC.

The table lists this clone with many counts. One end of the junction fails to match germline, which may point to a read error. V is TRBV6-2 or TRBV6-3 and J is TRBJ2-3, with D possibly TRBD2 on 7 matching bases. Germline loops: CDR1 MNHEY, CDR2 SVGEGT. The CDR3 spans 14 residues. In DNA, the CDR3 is TGTGCCAGCAGCTTGGGGGGGGGCACGGATACGCAGTATTTT. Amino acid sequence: CASSLGGGTDTQYF.

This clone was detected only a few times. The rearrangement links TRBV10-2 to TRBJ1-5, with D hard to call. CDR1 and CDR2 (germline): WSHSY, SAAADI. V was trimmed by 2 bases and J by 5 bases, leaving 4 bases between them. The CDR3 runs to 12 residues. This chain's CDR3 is CASSEGDQPQHF. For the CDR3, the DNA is TGCGCCAGCAGTGAGGGGGATCAGCCCCAGCATTTT.

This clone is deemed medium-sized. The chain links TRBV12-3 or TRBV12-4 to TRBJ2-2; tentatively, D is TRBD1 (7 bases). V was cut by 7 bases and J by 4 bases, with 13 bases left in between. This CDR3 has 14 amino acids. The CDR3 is CASTGQEGTGELFF. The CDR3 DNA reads TGTGCCAGCACCGGACAGGAGGGCACCGGGGAGCTGTTTTTT.

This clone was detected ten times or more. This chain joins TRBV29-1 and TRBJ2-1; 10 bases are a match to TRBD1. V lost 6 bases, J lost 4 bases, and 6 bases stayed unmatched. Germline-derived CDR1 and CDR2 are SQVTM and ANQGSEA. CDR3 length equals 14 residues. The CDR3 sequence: CSVGGDRGYNEQFF. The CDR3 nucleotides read TGCAGCGTCGGAGGGGACAGGGGTTACAATGAGCAGTTCTTC.

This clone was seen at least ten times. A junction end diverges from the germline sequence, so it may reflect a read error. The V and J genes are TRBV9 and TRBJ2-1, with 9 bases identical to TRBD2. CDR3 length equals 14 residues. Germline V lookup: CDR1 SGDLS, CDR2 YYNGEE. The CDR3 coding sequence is TGTGCTAGCACGGCTAGCGGGGCCACAGGGGAGCAGTTCTTC. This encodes CASTASGATGEQFF. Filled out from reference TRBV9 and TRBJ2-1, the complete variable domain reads DSGVTQTPKHLITATGQRVTLRCSPRSGDLSVYWYQQSLDQGLQFLIQYYNGEERAKGNILERFSAQQFPDLHSELNLSSLELGDSALYFCASTASGATGEQFFGPGTRLTVL.

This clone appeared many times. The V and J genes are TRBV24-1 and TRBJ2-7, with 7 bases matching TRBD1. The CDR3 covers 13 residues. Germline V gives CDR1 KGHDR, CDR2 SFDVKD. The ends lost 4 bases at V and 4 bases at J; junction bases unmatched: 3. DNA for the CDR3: TGTGCCACCAGTGACCAGACAGGGTACGAGCAGTACGTC. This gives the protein CATSDQTGYEQYV.

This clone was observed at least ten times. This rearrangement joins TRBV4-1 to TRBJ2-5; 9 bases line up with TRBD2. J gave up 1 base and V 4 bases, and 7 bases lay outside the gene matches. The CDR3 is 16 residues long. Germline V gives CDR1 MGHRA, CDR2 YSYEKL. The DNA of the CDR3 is TGCGCCAGCAGCCCGCTTAGCGGGGGACTCCAAGAGACCCAGTACTTC. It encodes CASSPLSGGLQETQYF.

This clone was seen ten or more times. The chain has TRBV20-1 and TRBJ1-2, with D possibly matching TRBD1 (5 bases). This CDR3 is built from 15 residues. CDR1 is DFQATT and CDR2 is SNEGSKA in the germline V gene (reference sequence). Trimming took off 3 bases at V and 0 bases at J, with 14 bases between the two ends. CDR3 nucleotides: TGCAGTGCTAGTACTCCCCAGGGACCTAACTATGGCTACACCTTC. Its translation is CSASTPQGPNYGYTF.

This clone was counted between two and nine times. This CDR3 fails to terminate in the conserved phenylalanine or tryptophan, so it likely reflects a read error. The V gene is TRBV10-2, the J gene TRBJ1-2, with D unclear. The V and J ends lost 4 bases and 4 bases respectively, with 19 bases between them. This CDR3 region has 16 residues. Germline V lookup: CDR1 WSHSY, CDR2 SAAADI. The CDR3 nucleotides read TGCGCCAGCAGTGGGAAAATAACCCTCCCCCTCTATGGCTACACCCTC. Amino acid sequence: CASSGKITLPLYGYTL.

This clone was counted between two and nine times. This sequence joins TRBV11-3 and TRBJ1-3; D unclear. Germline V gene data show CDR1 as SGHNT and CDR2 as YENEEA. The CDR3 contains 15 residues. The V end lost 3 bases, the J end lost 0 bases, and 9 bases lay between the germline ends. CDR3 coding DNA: TGTGCCAGCAGCTTGATGACCAGCTCTGGAAACACCATATATTTT. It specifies CASSLMTSSGNTIYF. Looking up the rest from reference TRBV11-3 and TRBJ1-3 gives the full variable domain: EAGVVQSPRYKIIEKKQPVAFWCNPISGHNTLYWYLQNLGQGPELLIRYENEEAVDDSQLPKDRFSAERLKGVDSTLKIQPAELGDSAVYLCASSLMTSSGNTIYFGEGSWLTVV.

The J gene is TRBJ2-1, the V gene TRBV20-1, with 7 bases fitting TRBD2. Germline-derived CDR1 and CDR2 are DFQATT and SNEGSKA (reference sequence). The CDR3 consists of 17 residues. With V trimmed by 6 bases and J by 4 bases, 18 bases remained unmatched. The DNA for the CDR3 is TGCAGTGCGCCAAAGGCGGGCACTAGCGTGATTTACAATGAGCAGTTCTTC. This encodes CSAPKAGTSVIYNEQFF.

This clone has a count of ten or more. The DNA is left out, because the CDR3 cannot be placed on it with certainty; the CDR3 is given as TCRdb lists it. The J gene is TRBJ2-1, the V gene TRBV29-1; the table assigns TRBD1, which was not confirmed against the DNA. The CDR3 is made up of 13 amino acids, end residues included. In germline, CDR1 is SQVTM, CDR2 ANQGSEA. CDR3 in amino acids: CSVVFGQGTWEFF.

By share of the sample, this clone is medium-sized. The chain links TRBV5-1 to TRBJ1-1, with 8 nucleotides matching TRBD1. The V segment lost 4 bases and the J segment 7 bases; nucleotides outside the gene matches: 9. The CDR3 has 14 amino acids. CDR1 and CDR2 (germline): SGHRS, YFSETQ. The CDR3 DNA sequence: TGCGCCAGCAGCACGACAGGGGACGAAAATGAAGCTTTCTTT. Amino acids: CASSTTGDENEAFF. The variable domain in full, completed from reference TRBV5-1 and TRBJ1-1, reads KAGVTQTPRYLIKTRGQQVTLSCSPISGHRSVSWYQQTPGQGLQFLFEYFSETQRNKGNFPGRFSGRQFSNSRSEMNVSTLELGDSALYLCASSTTGDENEAFFGQGTRLTVV.

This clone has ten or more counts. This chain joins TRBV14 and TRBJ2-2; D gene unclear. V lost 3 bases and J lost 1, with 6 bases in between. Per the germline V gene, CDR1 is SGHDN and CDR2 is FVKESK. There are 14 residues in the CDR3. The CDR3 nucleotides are TGTGCCAGCAGCCATAGAGGGAACACCGGGGAGCTGTTTTTT. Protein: CASSHRGNTGELFF.